This T cell receptor beta chain was sequenced for a study of CD8+CD57+ T cells in acquired aplastic anemia. Study-level background: The study obtained an average of around 2.9 ug of DNA from sorted CD4+ and CD8+ cells. Study-level results: Patients were compared with controls for CD8+ Simpson's diversity, and no significant difference emerged. Around 29 shared CD8+ CDR3s appeared highly expressed within patients' immunodominant clones.

Looked up from germline, CDR1 is ENHRY and CDR2 is SYGVKD. V was trimmed by 0 bases and J by 8 bases, leaving 10 bases between them. CDR3 size: 13 residues. Only one count was recorded for this clonotype. Antigen: not known. Template material for TCR beta VDJ and CDR3 profiling consisted of genomic DNA. One entry per CDR3 protein, called by TCRdb with MiXCR from the reads. The table has about 160,000 distinct CDR3 sequences, 40% to 60% seen once; the top ten hold under 40%. Sequencing involved patients with CD8+CD57+ cell expansion previously shown by flow cytometry. Patients were untreated when blood was sampled.

The source is a human donor with aplastic anemia. Sequenced sample: sorted CD4+, CD8+, or CD8+CD57+ T cells (not recorded which) from PBMCs. The chain is built from TRBV10-3 and TRBJ1-2; D unclear. CDR3 amino acids: CAISESPKAGYTF. DNA of the CDR3: TGTGCCATCAGTGAGTCCCCGAAGGCGGGCTACACCTTC.